This T cell receptor (beta chain) comes out of a study of blood T cell repertoires in COVID-19. About the study: Material from acute and convalescent COVID-19 was sourced from the United States, Italy and Spain. PBMCs, B-cell-depleted T cells, or T cells provided the cDNA or gDNA that made up the material.

This clone appeared once. Method: immunoSEQ multiplex PCR; TCRdb's copy keeps in-frame clones and lacks some. The data contain around 120,000 clones, 75% to 90% of them singletons. Cohort assignment relied on participant-reported clinical history. Resolution of symptoms, clearance, or two negative PCRs was present in recovered Cohort 3 donors. Germline V CDR1 and CDR2: MGHRA, YSYEKL. V was clipped by 5 bases and J by 2 bases, with 16 bases between them. This CDR3 spans 15 amino acids. The chain is built from TRBV4-1 and TRBJ2-7, with D maybe TRBD1 (5 bases). Sample: PBMCs or T cells enriched from blood (not recorded which). This receptor was taken from a woman aged 45 to 65 who had recovered from COVID-19. The CDR3 loop reads CASSFSFGAPYEQYF. The CDR3 region has the DNA TGCGCCAGCAGCTTTTCCTTTGGGGCCCCCTACGAGCAGTACTTC.